The rows below give T cell receptor beta chains drawn from one sample of a study of blood T cell repertoires in COVID-19. The repertoire was sequenced with immunoSEQ multiplex PCR; TCRdb's copy has only in-frame clones and lacks some. The sample lists under 250,000 clones; around four fifths were seen once. Sequenced: peripheral blood. These receptors all come from a woman between 65 and 79 years old with active or convalescent COVID-19. The conserved cysteine and the conserved F or W are not part of the CDR3 here.

V gene: TRBV27; J gene: TRBJ2-2; CDR3 protein: ASSLEVGQGSGELF
V gene: TRBV7-3; J gene: TRBJ2-7; CDR3 protein: ASSPGEPSEQY
V gene: TRBV6-5; J gene: TRBJ1-1; CDR3 protein: ASRTGGLGNTEAF
V gene: TRBV2; J gene: TRBJ2-7; CDR3 protein: ASSPDSYYEQY
V gene: TRBV30; J gene: TRBJ1-2; CDR3 protein: AWSGQGYGYT
V gene: TRBV30; J gene: TRBJ2-7; CDR3 protein: AWSATFYEQY
V gene: TRBV16; J gene: TRBJ2-5; CDR3 protein: ASSFQAQGQETQY
V gene: TRBV7-9; J gene: TRBJ2-5; CDR3 protein: ASSDRTSGGDLGAQY
V gene: TRBV7-3; J gene: TRBJ1-2; CDR3 protein: ASSRRGDGYT
V gene: TRBV24-1; J gene: TRBJ2-1; CDR3 protein: ATSDPGTGGDEQF
V gene: TRBV5-1; J gene: TRBJ2-5; CDR3 protein: ASSLQGGRETQY
V gene: TRBV20-1; J gene: TRBJ1-3; CDR3 protein: SASIPNLGNTIY
V gene: TRBV4-3; J gene: TRBJ1-6; CDR3 protein: ASSQRQGYNSPLH
V gene: TRBV5-1; J gene: TRBJ2-2; CDR3 protein: ASSALTGPGELF
V gene: TRBV7-2; J gene: TRBJ2-1; CDR3 protein: ASSSVRGADIHEQF
V gene: TRBV12-3/TRBV12-4; J gene: TRBJ2-3; CDR3 protein: ASSRSVTDTQY
V gene: TRBV5-1; J gene: TRBJ2-4; CDR3 protein: ASSQETGTPKNIQY
V gene: TRBV10-3; J gene: TRBJ1-5; CDR3 protein: AISADRENQPQH
V gene: TRBV5-4; J gene: TRBJ1-1; CDR3 protein: ASSLPGGNTEAF
V gene: TRBV19; J gene: TRBJ2-6; CDR3 protein: ASSIDRQGLTGANVLT
V gene: TRBV5-1; J gene: TRBJ2-3; CDR3 protein: ASLTGDSTDTQY
V gene: TRBV18; J gene: TRBJ1-5; CDR3 protein: ASSPFDGDQPQH
V gene: TRBV5-1; J gene: TRBJ2-1; CDR3 protein: ASSTGLVYNEQF
V gene: TRBV10-3; J gene: TRBJ1-3; CDR3 protein: AISGQTGNTIY
V gene: TRBV5-1; J gene: TRBJ2-5; CDR3 protein: ASSLAGGYQETQY
V gene: TRBV18; J gene: TRBJ2-1; CDR3 protein: ASSAWGRSYNEQF
V gene: TRBV24-1; J gene: TRBJ2-3; CDR3 protein: ATSDPMTSGRRDTQY
V gene: TRBV19; J gene: TRBJ1-2; CDR3 protein: ASSPGQGAVGYGYT
V gene: TRBV9; J gene: TRBJ2-2; CDR3 protein: ASSGGGTANTGELF
V gene: TRBV5-1; J gene: TRBJ1-1; CDR3 protein: ASSPRVGARGSF
V gene: TRBV19; J gene: TRBJ1-5; CDR3 protein: ASSIGPRAAAPQH
V gene: TRBV5-1; J gene: TRBJ1-1; CDR3 protein: ASSFLGAGVNTEAF
V gene: TRBV4-2; J gene: TRBJ1-1; CDR3 protein: ASSLGGRTEAF
V gene: TRBV11-3; J gene: TRBJ2-3; CDR3 protein: ASSLDTSGDTQY
V gene: TRBV27; J gene: TRBJ1-4; CDR3 protein: ASSPSAGGELF
V gene: TRBV28; J gene: TRBJ1-2; CDR3 protein: ASSSNYGYT
V gene: TRBV21-1; J gene: TRBJ1-3; CDR3 protein: ASSKSAPRSGNTIY
V gene: TRBV6-5; J gene: TRBJ1-6; CDR3 protein: ASRFQGGQNSPLH
V gene: TRBV2; J gene: TRBJ2-3; CDR3 protein: ASRTGADTQY
V gene: TRBV6-5; J gene: TRBJ1-3; CDR3 protein: ASSHGQSSGNTIY
V gene: TRBV24-1; J gene: TRBJ2-3; CDR3 protein: ATSDSWTGTDTQY
V gene: TRBV3-1/TRBV3-2; J gene: TRBJ2-1; CDR3 protein: ASSLGTSGSNEQF